These T cell receptor beta chains were read from a single sample in a study of human T cells and chemical hapten exposure. TCRdb redid the calling of the RACE reads with MiXCR, one entry per CDR3 protein. The sample consists of 80,000 to 95,000 distinct CDR3 sequences, 11% of them appearing once. Sequencing used whole blood, obtained in connection with sensitization to the hapten diphenylcyclopropenone (DPC). These TCRs come from a man in his forties with alopecia areata. Some clones in this sample may be carry-over from other donors' samples. CDR3s include the opening cysteine and the closing phenylalanine or tryptophan. The D gene is left open where the match is weak. Not every row has a clone size; where given, it reads once, few, many or a size class.

j_call: TRBJ2-7
d_call: .
clone_size: few
v_call: TRBV5-5
cdr3_nt: TGTGCCAGCAGCTTAGAAGCGGAAAAGATGTACGAGCAGTACTTC
cdr3_aa: CASSLEAEKMYEQYF

j_call: TRBJ1-3
d_call: .
clone_size: .
v_call: TRBV27
cdr3_nt: TGTGCCAGCAGCCTTACTTATTCCTCTGGAAACACCATATATTTT
cdr3_aa: CASSLTYSSGNTIYF

j_call: TRBJ1-5
d_call: .
clone_size: many
v_call: TRBV12-3/TRBV12-4
cdr3_nt: TGTGCCAGCAGACTAGTTCATCAGCCCCAGCATTTT
cdr3_aa: CASRLVHQPQHF

j_call: TRBJ1-5
d_call: .
clone_size: .
v_call: TRBV7-9
cdr3_nt: TGTGCCAGCAGCTTTTGGAATCAGCCCCAGCATTTT
cdr3_aa: CASSFWNQPQHF

j_call: TRBJ1-1
d_call: .
clone_size: many
v_call: TRBV20-1
cdr3_nt: TGCAGTGCTAGAGATGCCGGGGAAGTAGTCGACACTGAAGCTTTCTTT
cdr3_aa: CSARDAGEVVDTEAFF

j_call: TRBJ1-2
d_call: .
clone_size: .
v_call: TRBV12-5
cdr3_nt: TGTGCTAGTGGTTTGGAAACAGGCTACTATGGCTACACCTTC
cdr3_aa: CASGLETGYYGYTF

j_call: TRBJ2-7
d_call: TRBD1
clone_size: .
v_call: TRBV28
cdr3_nt: TGTGCCAGCAGGGGGGACAGCCTCTACGAGCAGTACTTC
cdr3_aa: CASRGDSLYEQYF

j_call: TRBJ1-1
d_call: .
clone_size: many
v_call: TRBV12-3/TRBV12-4
cdr3_nt: TGTGCCAGCAGTTTGGGGAACACTGAAGCTTTCTTT
cdr3_aa: CASSLGNTEAFF

j_call: TRBJ2-7
d_call: .
clone_size: few
v_call: TRBV29-1
cdr3_nt: TGCAGCGTCCACAGGGGAGGCTACGAGCAGTACTTC
cdr3_aa: CSVHRGGYEQYF

j_call: TRBJ1-1
d_call: .
clone_size: many
v_call: TRBV6-2/TRBV6-3
cdr3_nt: TGTGCCAGCCGCCGAATTCTGAACACTGAAGCTTTCTTT
cdr3_aa: CASRRILNTEAFF

j_call: TRBJ2-3
d_call: .
clone_size: .
v_call: TRBV20-1
cdr3_nt: TGCAGTGCTAGAGATCAAAGGGGAGATACGCAGTATTTT
cdr3_aa: CSARDQRGDTQYF

j_call: TRBJ2-1
d_call: .
clone_size: few
v_call: TRBV19
cdr3_nt: TGTGCCAGTAGTCGACCGTGGGAGACGCCGTTCTTC
cdr3_aa: CASSRPWETPFF

j_call: TRBJ2-1
d_call: TRBD2
clone_size: few
v_call: TRBV20-1
cdr3_nt: TGCAGTGCTAGGAACAGCGGGAGCTCCTACAATGAGCAGTTCTTC
cdr3_aa: CSARNSGSSYNEQFF

j_call: TRBJ1-1
d_call: .
clone_size: .
v_call: TRBV3-1
cdr3_nt: TGTGCCAGCAGCCTGGGGACGACTGAAGCTTTCTTT
cdr3_aa: CASSLGTTEAFF